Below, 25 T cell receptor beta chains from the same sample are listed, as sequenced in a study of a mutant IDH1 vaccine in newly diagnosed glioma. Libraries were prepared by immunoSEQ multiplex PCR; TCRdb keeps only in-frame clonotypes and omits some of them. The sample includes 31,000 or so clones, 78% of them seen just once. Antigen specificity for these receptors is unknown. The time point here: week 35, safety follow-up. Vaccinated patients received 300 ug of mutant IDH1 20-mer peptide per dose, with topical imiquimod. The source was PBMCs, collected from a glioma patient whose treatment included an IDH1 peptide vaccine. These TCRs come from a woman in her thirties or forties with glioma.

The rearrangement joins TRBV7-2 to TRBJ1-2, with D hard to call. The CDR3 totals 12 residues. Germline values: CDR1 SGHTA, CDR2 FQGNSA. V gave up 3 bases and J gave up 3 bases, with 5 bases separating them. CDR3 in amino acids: CASSFGDYGYTF. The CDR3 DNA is TGTGCCAGCAGCTTTGGGGACTATGGCTACACCTTC.

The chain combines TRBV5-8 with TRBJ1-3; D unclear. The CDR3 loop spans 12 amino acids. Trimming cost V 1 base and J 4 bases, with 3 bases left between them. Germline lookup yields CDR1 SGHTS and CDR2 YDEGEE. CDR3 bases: TGTGCCAGCAGCTTGTCAGGAAACACCATATATTTT. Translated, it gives CASSLSGNTIYF.

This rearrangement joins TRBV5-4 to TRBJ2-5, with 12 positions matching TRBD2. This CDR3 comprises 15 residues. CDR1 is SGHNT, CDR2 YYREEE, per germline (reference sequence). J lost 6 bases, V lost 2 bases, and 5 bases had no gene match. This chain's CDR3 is CASSLLTSGGKTQYF. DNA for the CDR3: TGTGCCAGCAGCTTATTGACTAGCGGGGGAAAGACCCAGTACTTC.

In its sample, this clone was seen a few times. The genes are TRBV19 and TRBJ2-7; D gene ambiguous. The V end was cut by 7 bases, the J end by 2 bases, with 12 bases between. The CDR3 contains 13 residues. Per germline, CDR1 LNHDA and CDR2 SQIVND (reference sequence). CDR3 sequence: CASTPGPTYEQYF. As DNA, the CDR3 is TGTGCCAGTACACCAGGTCCTACCTACGAGCAGTACTTC. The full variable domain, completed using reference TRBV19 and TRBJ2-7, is DGGITQSPKYLFRKEGQNVTLSCEQNLNHDAMYWYRQDPGQGLRLIYYSQIVNDFQKGDIAEGYSVSREKKESFPLTVTSAQKNPTAFYLCASTPGPTYEQYFGPGTRLTVT.

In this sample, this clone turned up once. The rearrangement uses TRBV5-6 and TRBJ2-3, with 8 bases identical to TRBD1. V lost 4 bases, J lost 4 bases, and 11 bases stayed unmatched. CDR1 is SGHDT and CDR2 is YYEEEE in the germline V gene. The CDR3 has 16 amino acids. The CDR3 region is CASSTQTGDRSDTQYF. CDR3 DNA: TGTGCCAGCAGCACCCAGACAGGGGACCGATCAGATACGCAGTATTTT.

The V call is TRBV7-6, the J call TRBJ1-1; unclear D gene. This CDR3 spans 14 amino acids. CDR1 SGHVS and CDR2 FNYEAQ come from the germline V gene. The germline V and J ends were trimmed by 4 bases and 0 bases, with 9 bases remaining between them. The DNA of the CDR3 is TGTGCCAGCAGCTACAGTGGACTGAACACTGAAGCTTTCTTT. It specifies CASSYSGLNTEAFF.

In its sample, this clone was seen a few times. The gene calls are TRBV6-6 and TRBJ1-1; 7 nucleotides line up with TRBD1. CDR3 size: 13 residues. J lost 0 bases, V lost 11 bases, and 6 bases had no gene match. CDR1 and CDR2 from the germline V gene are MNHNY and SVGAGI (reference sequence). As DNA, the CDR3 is TGTGCCTCCCCAGGGGGAATGAACACTGAAGCTTTCTTT. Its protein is CASPGGMNTEAFF.

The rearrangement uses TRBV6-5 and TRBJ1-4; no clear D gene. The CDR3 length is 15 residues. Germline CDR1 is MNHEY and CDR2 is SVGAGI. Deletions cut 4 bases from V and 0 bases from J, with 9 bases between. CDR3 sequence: CASSWEGATNEKLFF. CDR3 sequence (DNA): TGTGCCAGCAGTTGGGAGGGAGCAACTAATGAAAAACTGTTTTTT.

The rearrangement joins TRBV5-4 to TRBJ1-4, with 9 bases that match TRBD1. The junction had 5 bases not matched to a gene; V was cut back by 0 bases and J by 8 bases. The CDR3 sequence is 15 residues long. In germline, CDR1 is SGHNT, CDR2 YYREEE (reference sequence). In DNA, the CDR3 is TGTGCCAGCAGCTTGGGGACAGGGGATAGGGAAAAACTGTTTTTT. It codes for CASSLGTGDREKLFF.

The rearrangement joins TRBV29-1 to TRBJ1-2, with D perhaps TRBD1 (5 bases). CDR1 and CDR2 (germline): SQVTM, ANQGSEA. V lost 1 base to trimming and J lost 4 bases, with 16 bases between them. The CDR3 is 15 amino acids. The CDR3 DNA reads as TGCAGCGTTGAAGGTGCGAGGGACCAAGTCTATGGCTACACCTTC. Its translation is CSVEGARDQVYGYTF. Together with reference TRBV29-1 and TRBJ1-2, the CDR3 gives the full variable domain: SAVISQKPSRDICQRGTSLTIQCQVDSQVTMMFWYRQQPGQSLTLIATANQGSEATYESGFVIDKFPISRPNLTFSTLTVSNMSPEDSSIYLCSVEGARDQVYGYTFGSGTRLTVV.

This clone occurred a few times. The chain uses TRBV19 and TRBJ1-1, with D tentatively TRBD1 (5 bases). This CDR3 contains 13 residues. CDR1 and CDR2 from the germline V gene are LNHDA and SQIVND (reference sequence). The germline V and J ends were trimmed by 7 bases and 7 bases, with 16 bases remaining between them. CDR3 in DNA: TGTGCCAGTACCTTGGCTCTTGGGGGTGAAGCTTTCTTT. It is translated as CASTLALGGEAFF. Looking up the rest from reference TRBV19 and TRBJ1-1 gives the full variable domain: DGGITQSPKYLFRKEGQNVTLSCEQNLNHDAMYWYRQDPGQGLRLIYYSQIVNDFQKGDIAEGYSVSREKKESFPLTVTSAQKNPTAFYLCASTLALGGEAFFGQGTRLTVV.

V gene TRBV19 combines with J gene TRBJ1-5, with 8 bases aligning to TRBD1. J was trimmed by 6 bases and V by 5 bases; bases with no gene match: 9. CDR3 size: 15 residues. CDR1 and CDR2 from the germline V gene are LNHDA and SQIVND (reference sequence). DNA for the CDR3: TGTGCCAGTAGTCCGGACAGGGAAAATAGTCAGCCCCAGCATTTT. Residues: CASSPDRENSQPQHF.

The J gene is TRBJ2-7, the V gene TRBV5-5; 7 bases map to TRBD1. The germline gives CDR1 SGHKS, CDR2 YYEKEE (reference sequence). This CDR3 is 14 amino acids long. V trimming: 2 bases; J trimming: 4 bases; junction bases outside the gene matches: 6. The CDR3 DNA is TGTGCCAGCAGCTTCTCACAGGGGCCATACGAGCAGTACTTC. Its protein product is CASSFSQGPYEQYF.

CDR3 nucleotide sequence: TGTGCCTGGAGTGCGGGGGGAGATACGCAGTATTTT. It yields the protein CAWSAGGDTQYF. The V call is TRBV30, the J call TRBJ2-3, with 7 positions matching TRBD2. This CDR3 spans 12 amino acids. Germline lookup yields CDR1 GTSNPN and CDR2 SVGIG (reference sequence). V gave up 1 base and J gave up 5 bases; unmatched junction bases: 0.

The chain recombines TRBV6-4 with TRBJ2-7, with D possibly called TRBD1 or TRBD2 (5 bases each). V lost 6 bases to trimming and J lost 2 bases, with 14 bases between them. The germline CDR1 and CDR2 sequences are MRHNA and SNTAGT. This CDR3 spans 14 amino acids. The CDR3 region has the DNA TGTGCCAGCAGCGAATGGGACGGAGCCTACGAGCAGTACTTC. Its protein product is CASSEWDGAYEQYF.

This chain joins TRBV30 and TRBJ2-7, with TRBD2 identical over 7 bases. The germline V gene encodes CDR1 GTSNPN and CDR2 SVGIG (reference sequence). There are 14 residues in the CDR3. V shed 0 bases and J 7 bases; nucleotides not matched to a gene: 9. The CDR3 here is CAWSVEAGPLEQYF. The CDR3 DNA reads TGTGCCTGGAGTGTAGAAGCGGGGCCTTTAGAGCAGTACTTC. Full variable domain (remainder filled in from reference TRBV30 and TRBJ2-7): SQTIHQWPATLVQPVGSPLSLECTVEGTSNPNLYWYRQAAGRGLQLLFYSVGIGQISSEVPQNLSASRPQDRQFILSSKKLLLSDSGFYLCAWSVEAGPLEQYFGPGTRLTVT.

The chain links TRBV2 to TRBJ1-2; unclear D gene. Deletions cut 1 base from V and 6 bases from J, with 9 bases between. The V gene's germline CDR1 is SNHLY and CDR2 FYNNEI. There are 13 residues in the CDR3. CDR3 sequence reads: CASSEGTVDGYTF. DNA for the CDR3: TGTGCCAGCAGTGAAGGGACGGTGGATGGCTACACCTTC.

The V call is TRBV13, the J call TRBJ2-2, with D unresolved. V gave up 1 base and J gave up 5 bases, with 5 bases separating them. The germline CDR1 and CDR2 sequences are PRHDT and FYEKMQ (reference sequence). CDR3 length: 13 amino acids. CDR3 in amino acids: CASSLVGTGELFF. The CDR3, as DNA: TGTGCCAGCAGCTTAGTCGGGACCGGGGAGCTGTTTTTT.

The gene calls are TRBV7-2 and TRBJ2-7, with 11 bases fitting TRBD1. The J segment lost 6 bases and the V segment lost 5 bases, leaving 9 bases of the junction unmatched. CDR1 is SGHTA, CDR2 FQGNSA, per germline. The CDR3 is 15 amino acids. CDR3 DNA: TGTGCCAGCAGCCTCCCGGACAGGGGGCAGTTCGAGCAGTACTTC. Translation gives CASSLPDRGQFEQYF. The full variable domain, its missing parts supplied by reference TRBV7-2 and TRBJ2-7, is GAGVSQSPSNKVTEKGKDVELRCDPISGHTALYWYRQSLGQGLEFLIYFQGNSAPDKSGLPSDRFSAERTGGSVSTLTIQRTQQEDSAVYLCASSLPDRGQFEQYFGPGTRLTVT.

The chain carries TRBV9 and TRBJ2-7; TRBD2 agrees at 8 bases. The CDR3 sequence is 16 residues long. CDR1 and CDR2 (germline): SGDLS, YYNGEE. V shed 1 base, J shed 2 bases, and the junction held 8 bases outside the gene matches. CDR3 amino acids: CASSVRAGGPTYEQYF. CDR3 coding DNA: TGTGCCAGCAGCGTACGGGCGGGGGGACCTACCTACGAGCAGTACTTC. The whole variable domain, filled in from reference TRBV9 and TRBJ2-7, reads DSGVTQTPKHLITATGQRVTLRCSPRSGDLSVYWYQQSLDQGLQFLIQYYNGEERAKGNILERFSAQQFPDLHSELNLSSLELGDSALYFCASSVRAGGPTYEQYFGPGTRLTVT.

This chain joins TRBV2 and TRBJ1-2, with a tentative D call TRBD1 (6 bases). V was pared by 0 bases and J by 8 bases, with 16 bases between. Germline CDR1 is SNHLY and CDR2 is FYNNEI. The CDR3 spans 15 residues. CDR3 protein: CASSEATGRTMGYTF. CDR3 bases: TGTGCCAGCAGTGAAGCAACAGGGAGGACTATGGGCTACACCTTC.

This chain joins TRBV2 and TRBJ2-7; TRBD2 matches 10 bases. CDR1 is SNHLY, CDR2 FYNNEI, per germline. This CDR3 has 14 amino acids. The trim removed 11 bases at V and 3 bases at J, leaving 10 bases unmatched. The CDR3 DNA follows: TGTGCCGGATCCGGTAGCGGGGGGTACTACGAGCAGTACTTC. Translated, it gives CAGSGSGGYYEQYF. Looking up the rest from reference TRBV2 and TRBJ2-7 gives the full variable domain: EPEVTQTPSHQVTQMGQEVILRCVPISNHLYFYWYRQILGQKVEFLVSFYNNEISEKSEIFDDQFSVERPDGSNFTLKIRSTKLEDSAMYFCAGSGSGGYYEQYFGPGTRLTVT.

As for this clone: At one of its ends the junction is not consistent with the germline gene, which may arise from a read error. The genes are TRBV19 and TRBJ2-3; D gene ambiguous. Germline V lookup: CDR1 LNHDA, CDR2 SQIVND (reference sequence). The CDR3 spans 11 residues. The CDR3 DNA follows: TGTGCCACCCGGTATTCTGCCACGTGGAATTTT. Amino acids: CATRYSATWNF.

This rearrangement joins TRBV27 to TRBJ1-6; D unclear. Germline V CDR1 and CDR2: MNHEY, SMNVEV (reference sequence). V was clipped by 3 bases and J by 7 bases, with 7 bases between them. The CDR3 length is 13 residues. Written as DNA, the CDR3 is TGTGCCAGCAGTTTGGTGGGCAATTCACCCCTCCACTTT. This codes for CASSLVGNSPLHF.

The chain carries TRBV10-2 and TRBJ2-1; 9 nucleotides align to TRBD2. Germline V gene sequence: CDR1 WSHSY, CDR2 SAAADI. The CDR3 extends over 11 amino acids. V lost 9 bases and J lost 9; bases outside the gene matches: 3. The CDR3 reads CASSGGSEQFF. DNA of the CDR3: TGCGCCAGTAGCGGGGGAAGTGAGCAGTTCTTC.